The 27 T cell receptor beta chains in this list originate from one sample, sequenced in a study of control samples from healthy donors and cancer patients. Profiling relied on immunoSEQ multiplex PCR, and the TCRdb table lists in-frame clones only, not all of them. Here the sample spans 120,000 to 150,000 clones, about 85% being singletons. The sample consisted of blood. The origin of the receptors is a woman aged 30 to 39 in good health.

The rearrangement joins TRBV4-2 to TRBJ2-7, with D maybe TRBD2 (7 bases). The CDR3 is made up of 16 amino acids. Germline assignment: CDR1 LGHNA and CDR2 YNFKEQ. V was trimmed by 1 base and J by 5 bases, leaving 18 bases between them. The CDR3 sequence is CASSQAARGGWDEQYF. Written as DNA, the CDR3 is TGTGCCAGCAGCCAAGCCGCTAGGGGGGGCTGGGACGAGCAGTACTTC.

The table lists this clone with a count of one. V gene TRBV19 combines with J gene TRBJ2-3; 9 bases are a match to TRBD2. Germline V gene data show CDR1 as LNHDA and CDR2 as SQIVND (reference sequence). The CDR3 is 14 amino acids. Losses at the gene ends were 5 bases for V and 4 bases for J; bases not matched to a gene: 4. This CDR3 is CASSLSSGADTQYF. The CDR3 DNA follows: TGTGCCAGTAGTCTCTCTAGCGGGGCAGATACGCAGTATTTT. The entire variable domain, with the rest obtained from reference TRBV19 and TRBJ2-3, is as follows: DGGITQSPKYLFRKEGQNVTLSCEQNLNHDAMYWYRQDPGQGLRLIYYSQIVNDFQKGDIAEGYSVSREKKESFPLTVTSAQKNPTAFYLCASSLSSGADTQYFGPGTRLTVL.

The J gene is TRBJ1-5, the V gene TRBV5-6; TRBD1 agrees at 10 bases. Germline CDR1 reads SGHDT; CDR2 reads YYEEEE. The trim removed 0 bases at V and 6 bases at J, leaving 3 bases unmatched. The CDR3 contains 15 residues. Here the CDR3 reads CASSLGQGASQPQHF. CDR3 coding DNA: TGTGCCAGCAGCTTGGGACAGGGGGCGTCTCAGCCCCAGCATTTT.

The V call is TRBV4-2, the J call TRBJ1-1; D not resolved. The V and J ends lost 1 base and 1 base respectively, with 7 bases between them. Germline V gene sequence: CDR1 LGHNA, CDR2 YNFKEQ. The CDR3 spans 14 residues. Here the CDR3 reads CASSQVQGNTEAFF. CDR3 coding DNA: TGTGCCAGCAGCCAAGTTCAAGGGAACACTGAAGCTTTCTTT.

The rearrangement joins TRBV14 to TRBJ2-5; 7 nucleotides match TRBD1. V was clipped by 1 base and J by 1 base; unmatched bases: 9. This CDR3 contains 17 residues. Germline-derived CDR1 and CDR2 are SGHDN and FVKESK. The CDR3 here is CASSQVNPGQLQETQYF. The DNA of the CDR3 is TGTGCCAGCAGCCAAGTAAATCCGGGACAGCTCCAAGAGACCCAGTACTTC.

This chain joins TRBV24-1 and TRBJ2-7; possibly TRBD1 for D (6 bases). V was clipped by 9 bases and J by 1 base, with 15 bases between them. Germline lookup yields CDR1 KGHDR and CDR2 SFDVKD. The CDR3 runs 14 residues. CDR3 residues: CATAPGTLSYEQYF. The CDR3 nucleotides read TGTGCCACCGCACCGGGGACACTGTCCTACGAGCAGTACTTC.

V usage is TRBV19 and J usage is TRBJ1-1; weak D call: TRBD1 (5 bases). Germline V lookup: CDR1 LNHDA, CDR2 SQIVND (reference sequence). Trimming took off 9 bases at V and 4 bases at J, with 21 bases between the two ends. This CDR3 is built from 15 residues. Here the CDR3 reads CASLPSGREGTEAFF. The CDR3, as DNA: TGTGCCAGCCTCCCATCTGGCAGGGAGGGCACTGAAGCTTTCTTT.

The rearrangement joins TRBV19 to TRBJ2-1; D gene uncertain. Germline values: CDR1 LNHDA, CDR2 SQIVND (reference sequence). Deletions cut 3 bases from V and 0 bases from J, with 12 bases between. The CDR3 is 16 amino acids. The CDR3 protein is CASSIGWSSSYNEQFF. DNA for the CDR3: TGTGCCAGTAGTATCGGGTGGTCTAGCTCCTACAATGAGCAGTTCTTC. The whole variable domain, filled in from reference TRBV19 and TRBJ2-1, reads DGGITQSPKYLFRKEGQNVTLSCEQNLNHDAMYWYRQDPGQGLRLIYYSQIVNDFQKGDIAEGYSVSREKKESFPLTVTSAQKNPTAFYLCASSIGWSSSYNEQFFGPGTRLTVL.

This sequence joins TRBV14 and TRBJ2-3; TRBD1 or TRBD2 may be the D gene (6 bases each). CDR3 size: 16 residues. Germline CDR1 SGHDN, CDR2 FVKESK. Between the trimmed V and J ends, which lost 1 base and 3 bases, there was a span of 14 bases. CDR3 nucleotides: TGTGCCAGCAGCCAAGTGATCGGGGGCTTTACAGATACGCAGTATTTT. Its protein is CASSQVIGGFTDTQYF.

CDR3 sequence: CASSSRQAEGYGYTF. CDR3 nucleotides: TGTGCCAGCAGCTCCCGACAGGCGGAGGGCTATGGCTACACCTTC. V and J are TRBV7-8 and TRBJ1-2, with D maybe TRBD1 (6 bases). In germline, CDR1 is SGHVS, CDR2 FQNEAQ. The ends were cut back, 4 bases at V and 4 bases at J, with 16 bases in the middle. The CDR3 runs to 15 residues.

This chain connects TRBV19 to TRBJ2-4; no reliable D call. The CDR3 contains 17 residues. Germline values: CDR1 LNHDA, CDR2 SQIVND (reference sequence). Between the trimmed V and J ends, which lost 0 bases and 0 bases, there was a span of 12 bases. For the CDR3, the DNA is TGTGCCAGTAGTATAGATGACACAGCGCTAGCCAAAAACATTCAGTACTTC. Translated: CASSIDDTALAKNIQYF.

A single count supports this clone. The chain carries TRBV29-1 and TRBJ1-5; 11 bases fit TRBD1. V shed 4 bases and J 2 bases; nucleotides not matched to a gene: 7. Germline V gene lookup returns CDR1 SQVTM and CDR2 ANQGSEA. The CDR3 covers 16 residues. CDR3 residues: CSVVEDRGHGNQPQHF. CDR3 DNA: TGCAGCGTTGTTGAGGACAGGGGGCATGGCAATCAGCCCCAGCATTTT.

This chain uses TRBV24-1 with TRBJ2-1; TRBD1 matches at 11 bases. V dropped 4 bases and J dropped 7; count of bases not matched to a gene: 5. CDR3 length: 15 amino acids. Looked up from germline, CDR1 is KGHDR and CDR2 is SFDVKD. The CDR3 DNA reads TGTGCCACCAGTGAGGGGGGGACAGGGGGGAATGAGCAGTTCTTC. It translates to CATSEGGTGGNEQFF.

The chain joins TRBV24-1 to TRBJ2-2; 7 bases match TRBD1. The V segment lost 9 bases and the J segment 4 bases; nucleotides outside the gene matches: 7. This CDR3 has 14 amino acids. Per germline, CDR1 KGHDR and CDR2 SFDVKD. The CDR3, as DNA: TGTGCCACCGGGGGCGACAGGGCCACCGGGGAGCTGTTTTTT. Its protein product is CATGGDRATGELFF.

The V gene is TRBV28, the J gene TRBJ1-3, with D possibly matching TRBD1 (5 bases). CDR1 is MDHEN, CDR2 SYDVKM, per germline. V lost 6 bases and J lost 6, with 18 bases in between. This CDR3 is 15 amino acids long. This chain's CDR3 is CASSNPQGALNTIYF. The DNA for the CDR3 is TGTGCCAGCAGCAATCCCCAGGGAGCTCTAAACACCATATATTTT.

The J gene is TRBJ1-5, the V gene TRBV4-1, with unresolved D. Germline CDR1 and CDR2: MGHRA and YSYEKL. CDR3 size: 14 residues. With 4 bases removed from V and 1 base from J, the gap between germline ends came to 8 bases. CDR3 nucleotides: TGCGCCAGCAGCCGGGAAAGGAGCAATCAGCCCCAGCATTTT. Translation: CASSRERSNQPQHF.

This clone was seen only a few times. CDR3 sequence (DNA): TGTGCCAGCAGTTACGACAGGGGGGTAGATGAGCAGTACTTC. Amino acids: CASSYDRGVDEQYF. This chain links TRBV6-5 with TRBJ2-7; TRBD1 matches 9 bases. CDR3 length equals 14 residues. Germline loops: CDR1 MNHEY, CDR2 SVGAGI. The J segment lost 7 bases and the V segment lost 2 bases, leaving 6 bases of the junction unmatched.

The chain is built from TRBV28 and TRBJ1-5, with 11 positions matching TRBD1. This CDR3 is built from 15 residues. Germline values: CDR1 MDHEN, CDR2 SYDVKM. V shed 4 bases and J 5 bases; nucleotides not matched to a gene: 4. The CDR3 bases are TGTGCCAGCAGTTCCGCGGGACAGGGGGATCAGCCCCAGCATTTT. Its translation: CASSSAGQGDQPQHF.

The V gene is TRBV13, the J gene TRBJ2-7, with TRBD2 identical over 9 bases. The germline gives CDR1 PRHDT, CDR2 FYEKMQ (reference sequence). The CDR3 is made up of 14 amino acids. Trimming removed 6 bases from V and 4 bases from J; junction bases left unmatched: 7. CDR3 protein: CASSRSGSRYEQYF. CDR3 coding DNA: TGTGCCAGCAGTCGTAGCGGGAGTCGGTACGAGCAGTACTTC.

For the CDR3, the DNA is TGTGCCAGCAGTGAACTCGGGCGTATTGGTTTGGGAGAGACCCAGTACTTC. The encoded protein is CASSELGRIGLGETQYF. The gene calls are TRBV2 and TRBJ2-5; unclear D gene. Per the germline V gene, CDR1 is SNHLY and CDR2 is FYNNEI. CDR3 length: 17 amino acids. V was pared by 2 bases and J by 4 bases, with 20 bases between.

This chain links TRBV4-2 with TRBJ2-1, with 13 bases lining up with TRBD2. V lost 0 bases, J lost 6 bases, and 5 bases stayed unmatched. The germline V gene has CDR1 LGHNA and CDR2 YNFKEQ. CDR3 length equals 17 residues. CDR3 DNA sequence: TGTGCCAGCAGCCAAGATGGGACTAGCGGGATCCGCAATGAGCAGTTCTTC. Translated: CASSQDGTSGIRNEQFF.

The chain recombines TRBV5-4 with TRBJ2-7; TRBD2 aligns across 15 bases. The CDR3 is 17 residues long. Trimming removed 2 bases from V and 0 bases from J; junction bases left unmatched: 3. Germline V gives CDR1 SGHNT, CDR2 YYREEE (reference sequence). In DNA form, the CDR3 reads TGTGCCAGCAGCTTAGGGACTAGCGGGAGGAGCTCCTACGAGCAGTACTTC. This encodes CASSLGTSGRSSYEQYF.

The V and J genes are TRBV30 and TRBJ1-1; D might be TRBD1 (5 bases). Germline loops: CDR1 GTSNPN, CDR2 SVGIG (reference sequence). The V end was cut by 0 bases, the J end by 8 bases, with 13 bases between. The CDR3 has 13 amino acids. The CDR3 bases are TGTGCCTGGAGTGTAAAAATGTCAGGGGAAGCTTTCTTT. Protein sequence: CAWSVKMSGEAFF.

The chain combines TRBV2 with TRBJ2-1, with D uncertain. Germline V gives CDR1 SNHLY, CDR2 FYNNEI. V shed 4 bases and J shed 7 bases, with 14 bases lying between them. The CDR3 extends over 14 amino acids. The CDR3 region has the DNA TGTGCCAGCAGTGTAGGGCTAGGTAGTAATGAGCAGTTCTTC. This translates into CASSVGLGSNEQFF.

The chain joins TRBV3-1 (or the pseudogene TRBV3-2) to TRBJ2-1; perhaps TRBD2 as D (6 bases). Germline V gene sequence: CDR1 LGHDT, CDR2 YNNKEL (reference sequence). Trimming took 1 base from V and 8 from J, leaving 24 bases between them. The CDR3 sequence is 18 residues long. The CDR3 nucleotides read TGTGCCAGCAGCCAAGTCCCCCCACTGCGGGACGAGATGGATGAGCAGTTCTTC. Protein product: CASSQVPPLRDEMDEQFF.

CDR3 DNA: TGTGCCAGCAGGGGGGGGGCGGCTGGCTACACCTTC. This sequence encodes CASRGGAAGYTF. V usage is TRBV27 and J usage is TRBJ1-2; maybe TRBD1 (6 bases). V lost 6 bases and J lost 7, with 12 bases in between. Germline V gene sequence: CDR1 MNHEY, CDR2 SMNVEV (reference sequence). This CDR3 spans 12 amino acids.

In this sample, this clone turned up a few times. CDR3 sequence (DNA): TGTGCCAGCAGCTTGGTAGGGTTCTATGGCTACACCTTC. Translated, it gives CASSLVGFYGYTF. The chain uses TRBV5-4 and TRBJ1-2; D is ambiguous. V dropped 0 bases and J dropped 4 bases, with 7 bases sitting between them. This CDR3 is 13 amino acids long. Germline-derived CDR1 and CDR2 are SGHNT and YYREEE (reference sequence). The entire variable domain, with the rest obtained from reference TRBV5-4 and TRBJ1-2, is as follows: ETGVTQSPTHLIKTRGQQVTLRCSSQSGHNTVSWYQQALGQGPQFIFQYYREEENGRGNFPPRFSGLQFPNYSSELNVNALELDDSALYLCASSLVGFYGYTFGSGTRLTVV.